This passage covers 4 T cell receptor beta chains from one sample sequenced in a study of T cell repertoires in cytomegalovirus infection. TCRdb re-analysed the reads in MiXCR, keeping a single row per CDR3 protein. The sample contains around 900,000 distinct CDR3 sequences, about a third of which appear only once. Their cognate antigens are unknown. Sample: cultured CD8+ T cells from PBMCs, taken from culture after CMV antigen stimulation. These receptors were collected from a human donor in good health (CMV status not recorded). Some clones in this sample may be carry-over from other donors' samples.

This clonotype was seen ten or more times. The rearrangement links TRBV7-6 to TRBJ2-4, with unresolved D. Trimming stripped 5 bases from V and 8 bases from J, with 13 bases between. The CDR3 is 13 amino acids. From germline, CDR1 is SGHVS and CDR2 FNYEAQ. CDR3 amino acids: CASSPLGRDIQYF. DNA for the CDR3: TGTGCCAGCAGCCCATTGGGCCGAGACATTCAGTACTTC. Drawing the rest from reference TRBV7-6 and TRBJ2-4, the complete variable domain is GAGVSQSPRYKVTKRGQDVALRCDPISGHVSLYWYRQALGQGPEFLTYFNYEAQQDKSGLPNDRFSAERPEGSISTLTIQRTEQRDSAMYRCASSPLGRDIQYFGAGTRLSVL.

The V gene is TRBV5-6, the J gene TRBJ2-2, with D possibly TRBD1 on 5 matching bases. Trimming shortened V by 2 bases and J by 5 bases, and 13 bases separated the two germline ends. CDR1 and CDR2 (germline): SGHDT, YYEEEE. The CDR3 length is 15 residues. CDR3 amino acids: CASSFEARDTGELFF. The CDR3 DNA sequence: TGTGCCAGCAGCTTCGAGGCCAGGGATACCGGGGAGCTGTTTTTT.

This clonotype was detected ten times or more. This sequence joins TRBV7-2 and TRBJ2-7; D is undetermined. The CDR3 runs to 11 residues. Germline values: CDR1 SGHTA, CDR2 FQGNSA. V was trimmed by 5 bases and J by 3 bases, leaving 5 bases between them. The DNA of the CDR3 is TGTGCCAGCAGCGAGATCTACGAGCAGTACTTC. It translates to CASSEIYEQYF.

The CDR3 bases are TGTGCCAGTCAAGGGCCGTCGCAGCCCCAGCATTTT. It is translated as CASQGPSQPQHF. The chain uses TRBV12-3 or TRBV12-4 and TRBJ1-5; D unclear. CDR3 length: 12 amino acids. The V gene lost 9 bases and the J gene lost 7 bases, with 13 bases spanning the gap.